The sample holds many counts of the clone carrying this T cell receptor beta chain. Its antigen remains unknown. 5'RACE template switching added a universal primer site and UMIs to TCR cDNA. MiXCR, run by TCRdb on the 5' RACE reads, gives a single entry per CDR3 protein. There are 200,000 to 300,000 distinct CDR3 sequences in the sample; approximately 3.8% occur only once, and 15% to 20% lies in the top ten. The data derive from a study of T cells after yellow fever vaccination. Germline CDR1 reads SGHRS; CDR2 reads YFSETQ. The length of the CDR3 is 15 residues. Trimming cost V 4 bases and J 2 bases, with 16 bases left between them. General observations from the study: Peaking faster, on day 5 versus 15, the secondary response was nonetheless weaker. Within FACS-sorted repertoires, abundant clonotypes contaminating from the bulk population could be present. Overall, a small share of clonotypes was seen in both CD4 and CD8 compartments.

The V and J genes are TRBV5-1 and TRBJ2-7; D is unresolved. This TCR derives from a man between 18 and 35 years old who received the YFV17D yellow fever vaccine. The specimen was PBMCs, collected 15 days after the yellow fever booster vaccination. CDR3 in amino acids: CASSPGPSQTYEQYF. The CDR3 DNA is TGCGCCAGCAGCCCAGGACCATCACAAACCTACGAGCAGTACTTC.